This T cell receptor beta chain was captured by sequencing in a study of glioma-infiltrating T cells. Study-wide context: Low-grade gliomas were grade II; glioblastomas were grade IV at initial diagnosis.

The iRepertoire nested amplicon-rescue multiplex PCR amplified TCR alpha and beta CDR3s from RNA. MiXCR, applied by TCRdb to the multiplex PCR reads, yields one record per CDR3 protein. Of approximately 400,000 distinct CDR3 sequences listed, around 38% are singletons. V was shortened by 1 base and J by 8 bases, with 27 bases between the two germline ends. The CDR3 extends over 19 amino acids. Germline CDR1 is MNHEY and CDR2 is SVGEGT. Regarding this clonotype: A read error may explain this, as a much larger clone is one base away.

The receptor comes from a human donor with low-grade glioma or glioblastoma, undergoing nonglioma brain surgery, or in good health (not recorded which). The chain couples TRBV6-2 or TRBV6-3 to TRBJ2-1; D is unclear. Sequencing input: glioma tissue, nonneoplastic brain tissue, or PBMCs (not recorded which). CDR3: CASSYLLRPTISHYDEQFF. CDR3 nucleotides: TGTGCCAGCAGTTACTTGCTCAGACCCACGATCAGCCATTACGATGAGCAGTTCTTC.